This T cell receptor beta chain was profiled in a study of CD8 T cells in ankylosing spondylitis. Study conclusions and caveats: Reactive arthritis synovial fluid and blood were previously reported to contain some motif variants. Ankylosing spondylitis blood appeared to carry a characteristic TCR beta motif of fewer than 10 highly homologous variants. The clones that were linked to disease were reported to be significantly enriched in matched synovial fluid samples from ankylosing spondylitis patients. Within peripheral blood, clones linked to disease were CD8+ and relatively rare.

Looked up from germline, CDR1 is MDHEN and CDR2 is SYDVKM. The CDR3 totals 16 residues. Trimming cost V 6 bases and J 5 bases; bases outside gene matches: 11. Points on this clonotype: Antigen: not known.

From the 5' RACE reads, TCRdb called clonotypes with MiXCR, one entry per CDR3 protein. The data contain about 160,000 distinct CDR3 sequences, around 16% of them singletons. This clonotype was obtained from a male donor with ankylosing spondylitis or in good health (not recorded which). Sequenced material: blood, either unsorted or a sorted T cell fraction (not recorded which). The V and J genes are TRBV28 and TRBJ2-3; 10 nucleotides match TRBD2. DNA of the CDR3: TGTGCCAGCAGACGCAGCGGGAGGGCGTTGAAAGATACGCAGTATTTT. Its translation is CASRRSGRALKDTQYF.